This T cell receptor beta chain was observed in a study of shared clonotypes between healthy human individuals. Findings and caveats of the study: Incompleteness in sorted-subset sequencing, despite large depth, was shown by rarefaction.

As concerns this clone: Its matching antigen is unknown.

The assay used deep level. Per the original data handling: ImmunoSEQ gave junction-only sequences without quality scores, so filtering differed. Assay: immunoSEQ multiplex PCR; the TCRdb copy retains only in-frame clones and omits some. V, J and clone size were drawn from that table, and D and trimming were deduced from the DNA. The sample lists 2 million to 2.5 million clones; approximately 94% were seen once. V was shortened by 4 bases and J by 8 bases, with 11 bases between the two germline ends. Per the germline V gene, CDR1 is GTSNPN and CDR2 is SVGIG (reference sequence). The CDR3 is made up of 11 amino acids. Donors included only healthy HIV-negative adults lacking recent acute infections or vaccinations.

The clonotype originates from a young man in good health. Some clones in this sample may be carry-over from other donors' samples. The V call is TRBV30, the J call TRBJ1-1; maybe TRBD1 (6 bases). The sample consisted of naive CD4+ T cells from PBMCs. Subset: CD45RA+ positively selected. CDR3 sequence (DNA): TGTGCCTGGACAGGGGCTTCAGAAGCTTTCTTT. It translates to CAWTGASEAFF.